In this sample, the clone carrying this T cell receptor beta chain turned up once. This sample stems from a study of Ad26.COV2.S vaccination and SARS-CoV-2 variants. About the research overall: Dosing was one shot or two shots 56 days apart.

The assay was immunoSEQ multiplex PCR, and TCRdb's table has in-frame clones only and misses some. The sample lists roughly 350,000 clones, around nine tenths seen once, with approximately 11% in the top ten. In germline, CDR1 is LNHDA, CDR2 SQIVND (reference sequence). The CDR3 has 16 residues. V was pared by 0 bases and J by 1 base, with 12 bases between. Treatment meaning: some 20 received Ad26.COV2.S at low or high dose, single or two shots; roughly 5 received placebo; per-sample allocation not given. On day 63 after the first injection, vaccine and placebo recipients gave samples. The chain has TRBV19 and TRBJ1-1, with D maybe TRBD1 (5 bases). The source of this sequence is a person aged 18-65 years who received the Ad26.COV2.S COVID-19 vaccine or a placebo. Material: peripheral blood, obtained in a trial of Ad26.COV2.S vaccine versus placebo. CDR3 DNA sequence: TGTGCCAGTAGTATAGATCAGGCAGGGAAGAACACTGAAGCTTTCTTT. Its translation: CASSIDQAGKNTEAFF.